This T cell receptor (beta chain) was documented in a study of T-cell memory formation after mild COVID-19. This clonotype was seen only a few times. This CDR3 has 15 residues. Germline assignment: CDR1 SGHTA and CDR2 FQGNSA. The V gene lost 1 base and the J gene lost 8 bases, with 18 bases spanning the gap. TCRdb independently ran MiXCR on the 5' RACE reads; one entry per CDR3 protein. Of tens of thousands of distinct CDR3 sequences in the sample, about 7.3% are singletons; the top ten hold approximately 1.3%. The sample consisted of PBMCs or a T cell subset sorted from them (not recorded which). The chain is built from TRBV7-2 and TRBJ2-7, with D possibly being TRBD1 (5 bases). The clonotype was recovered from a man aged 18 to 30 who had mild COVID-19 (a few samples of this study predate the infection). Cell type and time point are not known. In nucleotides, the CDR3 is TGTGCCAGCAGCTTAGGCTCCGGACACGCCCCAAAGCAGTACTTC. Its translation is CASSLGSGHAPKQYF.